The clone carrying this T cell receptor (beta chain) was seen more than once but under ten times. Germline CDR1 and CDR2: MDHEN and SYDVKM. There are 14 residues in the CDR3. The junction had 6 bases not matched to a gene; V was cut back by 7 bases and J by 3 bases. Within the library, unique molecular identifiers were attached to each individual cDNA molecule. Authors' processing steps: Across samples, TCR counts had a median of approximately 100,000 and ranged from about 23,224 to 690,600. TCRdb reanalysed the RACE reads using MiXCR and keeps one entry per CDR3 protein. TCRdb's processing, not the authors' own work, is the source of the V and J calls. The sample holds more than 85,000 distinct CDR3 sequences, under 40% seen once. This sample was included in a study of human T cells and chemical hapten exposure. As for the study in general: Once 0.01% DPC had been applied to the upper back by patch test, readings were taken at 6 days. TCR yield per sample varied, mainly due to pooled library volumes.

The sample's time point: patch test 3, about 24 weeks after DPC sensitization. The treatment denotes: therapeutic diphenylcyclopropenone sensitization with weekly scalp DPC. The sequencing here drew on whole blood, taken in connection with sensitization to the hapten diphenylcyclopropenone (DPC). The rearrangement joins TRBV28 to TRBJ2-7; TRBD2 aligns across 10 bases. This TCR was recovered from a man aged 35 to 55 with alopecia areata. Some clones in this sample may be carry-over from other donors' samples. DNA for the CDR3: TGTGCCAGCATATTACTAGCGGGATTCTACGAGCAGTACTTC. It translates to CASILLAGFYEQYF.